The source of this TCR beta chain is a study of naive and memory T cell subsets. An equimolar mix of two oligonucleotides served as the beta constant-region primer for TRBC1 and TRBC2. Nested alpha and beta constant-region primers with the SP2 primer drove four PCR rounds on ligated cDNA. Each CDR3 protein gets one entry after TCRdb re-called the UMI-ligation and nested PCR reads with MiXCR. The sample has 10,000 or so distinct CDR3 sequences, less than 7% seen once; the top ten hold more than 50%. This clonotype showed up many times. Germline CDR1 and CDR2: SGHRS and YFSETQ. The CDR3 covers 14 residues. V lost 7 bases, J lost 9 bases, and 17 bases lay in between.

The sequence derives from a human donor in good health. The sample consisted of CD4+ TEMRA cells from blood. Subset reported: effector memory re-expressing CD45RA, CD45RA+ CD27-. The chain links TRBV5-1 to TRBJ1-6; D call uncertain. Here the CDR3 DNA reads TGCGCCAGCCGATCTCAAGACGGGATTTCACCCCTCCACTTT. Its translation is CASRSQDGISPLHF.